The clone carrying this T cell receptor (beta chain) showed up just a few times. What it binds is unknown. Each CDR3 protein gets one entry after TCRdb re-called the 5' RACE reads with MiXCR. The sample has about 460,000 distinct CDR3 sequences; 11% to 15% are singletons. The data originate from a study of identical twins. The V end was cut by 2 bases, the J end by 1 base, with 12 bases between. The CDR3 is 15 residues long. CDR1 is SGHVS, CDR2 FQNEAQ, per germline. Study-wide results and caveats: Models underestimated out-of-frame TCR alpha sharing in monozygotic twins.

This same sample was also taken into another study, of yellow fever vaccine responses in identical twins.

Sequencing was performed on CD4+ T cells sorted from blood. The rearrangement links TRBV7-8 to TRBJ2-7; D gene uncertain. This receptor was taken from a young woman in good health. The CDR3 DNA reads TGTGCCAGCAGCTTACAAGGGCTCGGGTCCTACGAGCAGTACTTC. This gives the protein CASSLQGLGSYEQYF.